This entry lists 20 T cell receptor beta chains sequenced from one sample in a study of blood T cells in healthy people across ages. Then a second PCR, running roughly 7 to 11 cycles, was carried out with a sample-barcoded 5' primer and a J-beta primer mix. TCRdb called the 5' RACE reads again in MiXCR, with one record for every CDR3 protein. The sample yields approximately 800,000 distinct CDR3 sequences, roughly 25% seen once. These same records also appear under a second study, on T cells of mothers and their children.

Sequencing was performed on blood. The receptors were sampled from a boy aged 5-17 years in good health.

Concerning this clonotype itself: The junction shows a germline mismatch at one end, possibly a read error. The rearrangement links TRBV5-1 to TRBJ2-5; D ambiguous. CDR1 and CDR2 from the germline V gene are SGHRS and YFSETQ. The CDR3 covers 12 residues. The CDR3 DNA is TGCGTCAGCAGCTTGCCGGGCGAGACCCAGTACTTC. It translates to CVSSLPGETQYF. The full variable domain, rest sourced from reference TRBV5-1 and TRBJ2-5, is KAGVTQTPRYLIKTRGQQVTLSCSPISGHRSVSWYQQTPGQGLQFLFEYFSETQRNKGNFPGRFSGRQFSNSRSEMNVSTLELGDSALYLCVSSLPGETQYFGPGTRLLVL.

J is TRBJ1-5 and V is TRBV27; D unclear. CDR3 length: 15 residues. Germline V gene data show CDR1 as MNHEY and CDR2 as SMNVEV (reference sequence). V lost 6 bases and J lost 9, with 21 bases in between. The CDR3 DNA is TGTGCCAGCAGCCCTGGACCGACCCCAATTTTGCCCCAGCATTTT. Amino acid sequence: CASSPGPTPILPQHF.

This clonotype came up a few times. The V gene is TRBV29-1, the J gene TRBJ2-7, with D unclear. CDR3 length: 12 amino acids. V shed 3 bases and J shed 6 bases, with 12 bases lying between them. CDR1 SQVTM and CDR2 ANQGSEA come from the germline V gene. The CDR3 nucleotides are TGCAGCGTTGACCGGGCCCCCGGCGAGCAGTACTTC. This gives the protein CSVDRAPGEQYF.

The CDR3 sequence is CAIRGGNNEQFF. The CDR3 DNA reads TGTGCCATCAGGGGCGGGAACAATGAGCAGTTCTTC. The chain uses TRBV10-3 and TRBJ2-1; D possibly corresponds to TRBD2 (6 bases). The CDR3 extends over 12 amino acids. From germline, CDR1 is ENHRY and CDR2 SYGVKD. Trimming left V 6 bases short and J 5 bases short, with 8 bases between.

The rearrangement uses TRBV12-3 or TRBV12-4 and TRBJ1-4; tentatively, D is TRBD1 (5 bases). The CDR3 is made up of 13 amino acids. V was clipped by 8 bases and J by 5 bases, with 12 bases between them. CDR3 DNA sequence: TGTGCCAGCGGCAACGCAGGGAATGAAAAACTGTTTTTT. Its translation is CASGNAGNEKLFF.

The rearrangement joins TRBV7-9 to TRBJ2-5; 7 positions agree with TRBD1. Trimming took 5 bases from V and 6 from J; bases not matched to a gene: 12. Germline assignment: CDR1 SEHNR and CDR2 FQNEAQ (reference sequence). The CDR3 consists of 15 residues. For the CDR3, the DNA is TGTGCCAGCAGCGCCCAACAGGGGAAGAGCCAGACCCAGTACTTC. Amino acid sequence: CASSAQQGKSQTQYF.

The gene calls are TRBV18 and TRBJ1-2; 9 bases are shared with TRBD1. J lost 2 bases, V lost 5 bases, and 9 bases had no gene match. Per the germline V gene, CDR1 is KGHSH and CDR2 is LQKENI. The CDR3 is 16 residues long. The CDR3, as DNA: TGTGCCAGCTCAGACCAAACCGGGACAGGGAACTATGGCTACACCTTC. Translating gives CASSDQTGTGNYGYTF.

Ten or more counts support this clonotype. The chain employs TRBV25-1 and TRBJ1-2; D is unresolved. Trimming stripped 7 bases from V and 6 bases from J, with 21 bases between. The CDR3 is made up of 15 amino acids. Germline loops: CDR1 MGHDK, CDR2 SYGVNS. The CDR3: CASNPDGLEFDGYTF. In DNA form, the CDR3 reads TGTGCCAGCAACCCGGACGGATTGGAGTTTGATGGCTACACCTTC.

This clonotype was seen a handful of times. Here the CDR3 reads CSAMVVYNEQFF. The CDR3 nucleotides read TGCAGTGCTATGGTGGTCTACAATGAGCAGTTCTTC. J is TRBJ2-1 and V is TRBV20-1; D is ambiguous. The CDR3 contains 12 residues. The germline V gene encodes CDR1 DFQATT and CDR2 SNEGSKA (reference sequence). Trimming stripped 4 bases from V and 3 bases from J, with 7 bases between.

This chain connects TRBV7-2 to TRBJ2-2; 9 bases agree with TRBD2. CDR1 and CDR2 (germline): SGHTA, FQGNSA. The CDR3 has 16 residues. Trimming cost V 5 bases and J 6 bases; bases outside gene matches: 10. CDR3 sequence: CASSPRGGVIAGELFF. In nucleotides, the CDR3 is TGTGCCAGCAGCCCACGCGGGGGGGTTATTGCCGGGGAGCTGTTTTTT.

This clonotype showed up just a few times. The gene calls are TRBV29-1 and TRBJ2-3, with TRBD1 matching over 7 bases. Germline-derived CDR1 and CDR2 are SQVTM and ANQGSEA. This CDR3 spans 13 amino acids. J was trimmed by 3 bases and V by 6 bases; bases with no gene match: 6. DNA of the CDR3: TGCAGCGTGGATGGGACAGCTACAGATACGCAGTATTTT. Protein product: CSVDGTATDTQYF.

The J gene is TRBJ2-7, the V gene TRBV30; 7 nucleotides line up with TRBD1. Germline V gene lookup returns CDR1 GTSNPN and CDR2 SVGIG (reference sequence). Germline trimming cut 3 bases from V and 6 bases from J; bases unmatched to any gene: 5. This CDR3 is 12 amino acids long. The CDR3 spells CAWRGSGGEQYF. Written as DNA, the CDR3 is TGTGCCTGGAGAGGATCAGGGGGCGAGCAGTACTTC. Together with reference TRBV30 and TRBJ2-7, the CDR3 gives the full variable domain: SQTIHQWPATLVQPVGSPLSLECTVEGTSNPNLYWYRQAAGRGLQLLFYSVGIGQISSEVPQNLSASRPQDRQFILSSKKLLLSDSGFYLCAWRGSGGEQYFGPGTRLTVT.

The CDR3 nucleotides are TGTGCCTGGAGGGGGTACAATGAGCAGTTCTTC. Encoded protein: CAWRGYNEQFF. V usage is TRBV30 and J usage is TRBJ2-1; D remains unclear. The CDR3 has 11 residues. Germline assignment: CDR1 GTSNPN and CDR2 SVGIG (reference sequence). The V end was cut by 3 bases, the J end by 4 bases, with 4 bases between.

Only a few counts were recorded for this clonotype. The chain joins TRBV5-1 to TRBJ2-5, with 7 bases lining up with TRBD1. The V gene end was trimmed by 5 bases and the J gene end by 7 bases; junction bases not matched to a gene: 8. Germline lookup yields CDR1 SGHRS and CDR2 YFSETQ. This CDR3 has 13 amino acids. CDR3 amino acids: CASRDGTVGTQYF. In nucleotides, the CDR3 is TGCGCCAGCAGGGACGGGACAGTAGGGACCCAGTACTTC. The variable domain in full, completed from reference TRBV5-1 and TRBJ2-5, reads KAGVTQTPRYLIKTRGQQVTLSCSPISGHRSVSWYQQTPGQGLQFLFEYFSETQRNKGNFPGRFSGRQFSNSRSEMNVSTLELGDSALYLCASRDGTVGTQYFGPGTRLLVL.

This clonotype was detected a few times. The chain employs TRBV6-5 and TRBJ1-1; D possibly corresponds to TRBD1 (6 bases). The CDR3 covers 15 residues. Germline assignment: CDR1 MNHEY and CDR2 SVGAGI. V lost 3 bases, J lost 0 bases, and 11 bases lay in between. The DNA for the CDR3 is TGTGCCAGCAGTTATCTGGGACACATGAACACTGAAGCTTTCTTT. Protein sequence: CASSYLGHMNTEAFF.

This clonotype has only a few counts. Since no conserved phenylalanine or tryptophan closes the CDR3, a read error is the likely cause. The CDR3 protein is CASSYTGSPEAFL. The CDR3 bases are TGTGCCAGCAGTTACACAGGGAGTCCTGAAGCTTTCCTT. This chain uses TRBV6-5 with TRBJ1-1, with D possibly matching TRBD1 (6 bases). V gave up 2 bases and J gave up 6 bases, with 10 bases separating them. From germline, CDR1 is MNHEY and CDR2 SVGAGI. There are 13 residues in the CDR3.

The V gene is TRBV7-9, the J gene TRBJ2-3, with D possibly being TRBD1 (5 bases). The V and J ends lost 11 bases and 0 bases respectively, with 15 bases between them. This CDR3 comprises 14 residues. Per germline, CDR1 SEHNR and CDR2 FQNEAQ (reference sequence). The CDR3: CASRQTASTDTQYF. The CDR3 DNA reads TGTGCCTCGAGACAGACGGCTAGCACAGATACGCAGTATTTT.

This clonotype was detected many times. The rearrangement joins TRBV29-1 to TRBJ1-2, with 7 bases fitting TRBD1. The CDR3 runs 14 residues. J was trimmed by 1 base and V by 7 bases; bases with no gene match: 9. Germline loops: CDR1 SQVTM, CDR2 ANQGSEA. CDR3 residues: CSAETGARNYGYTF. Written as DNA, the CDR3 is TGCAGCGCGGAAACAGGGGCCCGTAACTATGGCTACACCTTC.

The genes are TRBV11-2 and TRBJ2-5; 7 bases are shared with TRBD2. Gene TRBJ2-1 matches the end of the DNA better, so the J call may be wrong. This CDR3 region has 17 residues. Looked up from germline, CDR1 is SGHAT and CDR2 is FQNNGV. The CDR3 sequence: CASSLVTGAPGGNEQFF. Written as DNA, the CDR3 is TGTGCCAGCAGCTTAGTAACGGGAGCCCCGGGGGGCAATGAGCAGTTCTTC.

In regard to this clonotype: The junction differs from germline at one of its ends, possibly a read error. The chain joins TRBV5-1 to TRBJ2-5; D is possibly TRBD1 (5 bases). The J call may be faulty, since TRBJ2-1 better matches the DNA end. The CDR3 is made up of 14 amino acids. Germline V gene sequence: CDR1 SGHRS, CDR2 YFSETQ. CDR3 sequence: CANSLDHRGNEQFF. The CDR3 DNA follows: TGCGCCAACAGCTTGGACCATAGGGGCAATGAGCAGTTCTTC.